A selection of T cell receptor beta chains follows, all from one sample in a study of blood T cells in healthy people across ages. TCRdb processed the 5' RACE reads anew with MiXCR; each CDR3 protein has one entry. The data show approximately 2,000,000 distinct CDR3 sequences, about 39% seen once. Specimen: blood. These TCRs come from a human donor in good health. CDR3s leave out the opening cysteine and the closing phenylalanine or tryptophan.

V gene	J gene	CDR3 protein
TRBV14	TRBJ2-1	ASSPLGGPNNEQF
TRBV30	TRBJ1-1	AWSIGVDTEAF
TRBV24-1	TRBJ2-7	ATSDTRGGTSYEQY
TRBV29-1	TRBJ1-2	SAQGGQGYT
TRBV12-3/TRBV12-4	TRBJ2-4	ASSLAGTSMGNKNIQY
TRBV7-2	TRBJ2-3	ASSLFGPATDGTQY
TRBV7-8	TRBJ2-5	ASSLGVGGETQY
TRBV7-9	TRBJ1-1	ASSQQGTVNTEAF
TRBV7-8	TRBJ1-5	ASSTETGVNQPQH
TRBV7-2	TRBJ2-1	ASSLGDRFFDEQF
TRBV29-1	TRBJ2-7	SVGHQPYEQY
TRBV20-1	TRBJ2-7	SARTANSYEQY